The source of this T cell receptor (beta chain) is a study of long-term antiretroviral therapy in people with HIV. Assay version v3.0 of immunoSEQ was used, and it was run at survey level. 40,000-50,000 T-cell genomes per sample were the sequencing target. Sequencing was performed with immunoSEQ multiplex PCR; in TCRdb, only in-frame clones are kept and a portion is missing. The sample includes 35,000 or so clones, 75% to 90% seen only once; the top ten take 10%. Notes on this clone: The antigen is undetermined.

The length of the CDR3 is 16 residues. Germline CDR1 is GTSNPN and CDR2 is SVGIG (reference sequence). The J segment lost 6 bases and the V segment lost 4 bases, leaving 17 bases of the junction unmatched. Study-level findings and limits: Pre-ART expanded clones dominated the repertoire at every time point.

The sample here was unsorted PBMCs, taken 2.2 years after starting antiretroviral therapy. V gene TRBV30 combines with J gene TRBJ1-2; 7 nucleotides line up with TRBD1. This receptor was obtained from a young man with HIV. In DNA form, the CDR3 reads TGTGCCTGGATCGCGGAGGGGGCACTCCTCTTTCATGGCTACACCTTC. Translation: CAWIAEGALLFHGYTF. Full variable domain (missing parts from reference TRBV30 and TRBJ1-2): SQTIHQWPATLVQPVGSPLSLECTVEGTSNPNLYWYRQAAGRGLQLLFYSVGIGQISSEVPQNLSASRPQDRQFILSSKKLLLSDSGFYLCAWIAEGALLFHGYTFGSGTRLTVV.